The 5 T cell receptor beta chains given below trace back to one sample, sequenced in a study of blood T cell repertoires in COVID-19. The data were produced by immunoSEQ multiplex PCR, yet TCRdb's version contains in-frame clones alone and is incomplete. The table lists tens of thousands of clones, 80% to 90% of them singletons, with approximately 5.4% in the top ten. What was sequenced was peripheral blood. These receptors came from an older woman with acute or convalescent COVID-19.

The chain is built from TRBV9 and TRBJ1-1; D ambiguous. V shed 0 bases and J shed 3 bases, with 9 bases lying between them. Germline assignment: CDR1 SGDLS and CDR2 YYNGEE. The CDR3 runs 14 residues. CDR3: CASSVGNSYTEAFF. The CDR3 bases are TGTGCCAGCAGCGTAGGGAACAGTTACACTGAAGCTTTCTTT.

The CDR3 nucleotides read TGCGCCAGCAGCGCACGGACTGACCCCGGCAATGAGCAGTTCTTC. This gives the protein CASSARTDPGNEQFF. J is TRBJ2-1 and V is TRBV4-1, with D possibly matching TRBD2 (5 bases). Per the germline V gene, CDR1 is MGHRA and CDR2 is YSYEKL. The CDR3 loop spans 15 amino acids. Trimming took 5 bases from V and 6 from J, leaving 17 bases between them.

V is TRBV7-3 and J is TRBJ2-7; weak D call: TRBD2 (5 bases). V was cut by 5 bases and J by 4 bases, with 12 bases left in between. Looked up from germline, CDR1 is SGHTA and CDR2 is FQGTGA. The CDR3 is 13 residues long. The CDR3 region has the DNA TGTGCCAGCAGCCCGGGGTCAACGTACGAGCAGTACTTC. Residues: CASSPGSTYEQYF.

V is TRBV25-1 and J is TRBJ2-1, with D uncertain. The germline CDR1 and CDR2 sequences are MGHDK and SYGVNS. V was cut by 2 bases and J by 8 bases, with 16 bases left in between. The CDR3 extends over 15 amino acids. As DNA, the CDR3 is TGTGCCAGCAGTGAAATCGACCAGCGATTAGATGAGCAGTTCTTC. Protein product: CASSEIDQRLDEQFF.

The chain links TRBV5-5 to TRBJ1-6; D is unresolved. V was trimmed by 1 base and J by 7 bases, leaving 9 bases between them. The CDR3 runs 14 residues. CDR1 and CDR2 (germline): SGHKS, YYEKEE (reference sequence). CDR3 protein: CASSLRLENSPLHF. In nucleotides, the CDR3 is TGTGCCAGCAGCTTGCGACTAGAGAATTCACCCCTCCACTTT.